Listed below are T cell receptor beta chains from one sample, sequenced in a study of blood T cell repertoires in COVID-19. Profiled with immunoSEQ multiplex PCR; TCRdb holds only in-frame clones, not every one. The table shows some 160,000 clones, with around 87% occurring only once. Sequenced: peripheral blood. These receptors came from a woman aged 55-69 years with active COVID-19. CDR3s include the opening cysteine and the closing phenylalanine or tryptophan.

V,length,CDR3
TRBV18,11,CASSPEVEQFF
TRBV7-3,16,CASSQTSGKRTGELFF
TRBV7-7,15,CASSLGTSGRETQYF
TRBV7-9,16,CASSLTSGRTNNEQFF
TRBV6-6,16,CASSSGGRQGAHGYTF
TRBV4-1,19,CASSQFSMRPGRMDEKLFF
TRBV14,14,CASNWDSNSYEQYF
TRBV28,15,CASRVDRVYNSPLHF
TRBV4-2,14,CASSQDDPSGGYTF
TRBV7-2,14,CASELAGLTDTQYF
TRBV4-3,21,CASSQERGGTSGRSFTGELFF
TRBV28,14,CASRGTGDGYEQYF
TRBV28,15,CASSADRGRVQPQHF
TRBV5-1,15,CASSILGQTNEKLFF
TRBV15,15,CATSRDKFSNQPQHF
TRBV5-1,14,CASSLTANTGELFF
TRBV5-1,14,CASSPGQVGNTIYF
TRBV5-4,14,CASSLVGRNNEQFF
TRBV5-1,15,CASSATSGSYNEQFF
TRBV7-8,14,CASTRTSGRWEQFF
TRBV7-2,14,CASSQEYSSYGYTF
TRBV7-9,17,CASSPSGKQGSGNTIYF
TRBV12-5,18,CASGTSPADRRVADTQYF
TRBV9,18,CASSVGRGQARWTGELFF
TRBV5-1,12,CASSPGDSPLHF
TRBV11-2,16,CASSPRLAGINNEQFF
TRBV2,14,CASSRQGLNQPQHF
TRBV28,14,CASSLQGPGEKLFF
TRBV19,15,CASSRQGRGNQPQHF
TRBV6-5,13,CASSPFREREPFF
TRBV5-1,16,CASSAGTTAYQETQYF
TRBV6-6,15,CASSTAVRGRQPQHF
TRBV7-2,17,CASSSPSGGGRGKTQYF
TRBV2,15,CASSRRGLAGNEQFF
TRBV25-1,18,CASSEYGDVWTVGHEQYF
TRBV30,12,CAFSTQTYEQYF
TRBV18,16,CASSPDSGRPPYEQYF
TRBV18,14,CASSPGVNNQPQHF
TRBV5-5,17,CASSSRLAGESTYEQYF
TRBV6-5,14,CASTRTGVPYTQYF
TRBV10-3,15,CAISESGGGEGEAFF
TRBV7-7,15,CASSSIQGNTGELFF
TRBV6-2/TRBV6-3,16,CASSSRLAGDTYEQYF
TRBV9,15,CASSVYGGANTEAFF
TRBV4-1,13,CASSQDLDYLQYF
TRBV6-5,13,CASSYVEAGELFF
TRBV28,16,CASSLLGAANTGELFF
TRBV6-2/TRBV6-3,13,CASSYTSPGGYTF
TRBV15,15,CATRQGKSSYNEQFF
TRBV5-4,14,CASSGLDRPYGYTF
TRBV5-1,16,CASSLWGDSANTEAFF
TRBV19,17,CASSIRTSGSLHNEQFF
TRBV28,15,CASSRGRASYNEQFF
TRBV4-3,12,CASSQGGETQYF
TRBV28,17,CASSTFPGSAGANVLTF
TRBV19,13,CASTTAAGNEQFF
TRBV6-5,15,CASSYRTSGRHEQFF
TRBV29-1,13,CSVSMGQGSGYTF
TRBV21-1,16,CASLSTTVDHGYGYTF